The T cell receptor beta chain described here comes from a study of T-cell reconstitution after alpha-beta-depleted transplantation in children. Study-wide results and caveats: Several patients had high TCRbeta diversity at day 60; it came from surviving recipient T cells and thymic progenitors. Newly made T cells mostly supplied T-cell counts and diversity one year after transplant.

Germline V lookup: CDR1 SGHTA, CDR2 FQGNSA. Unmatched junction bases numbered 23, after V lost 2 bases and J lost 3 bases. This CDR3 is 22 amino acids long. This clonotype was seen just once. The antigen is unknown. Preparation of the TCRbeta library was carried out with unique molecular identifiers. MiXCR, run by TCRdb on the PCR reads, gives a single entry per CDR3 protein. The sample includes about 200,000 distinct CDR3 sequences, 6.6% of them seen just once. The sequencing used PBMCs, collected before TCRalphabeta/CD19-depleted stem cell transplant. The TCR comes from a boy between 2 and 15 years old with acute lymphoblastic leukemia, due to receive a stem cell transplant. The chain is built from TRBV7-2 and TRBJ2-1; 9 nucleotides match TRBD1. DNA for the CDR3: TGTGCCAGCAGCTTACTAGGGGGCTCGGACAGGGGATGGACTAGAGGCTACAATGAGCAGTTCTTC. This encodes CASSLLGGSDRGWTRGYNEQFF.